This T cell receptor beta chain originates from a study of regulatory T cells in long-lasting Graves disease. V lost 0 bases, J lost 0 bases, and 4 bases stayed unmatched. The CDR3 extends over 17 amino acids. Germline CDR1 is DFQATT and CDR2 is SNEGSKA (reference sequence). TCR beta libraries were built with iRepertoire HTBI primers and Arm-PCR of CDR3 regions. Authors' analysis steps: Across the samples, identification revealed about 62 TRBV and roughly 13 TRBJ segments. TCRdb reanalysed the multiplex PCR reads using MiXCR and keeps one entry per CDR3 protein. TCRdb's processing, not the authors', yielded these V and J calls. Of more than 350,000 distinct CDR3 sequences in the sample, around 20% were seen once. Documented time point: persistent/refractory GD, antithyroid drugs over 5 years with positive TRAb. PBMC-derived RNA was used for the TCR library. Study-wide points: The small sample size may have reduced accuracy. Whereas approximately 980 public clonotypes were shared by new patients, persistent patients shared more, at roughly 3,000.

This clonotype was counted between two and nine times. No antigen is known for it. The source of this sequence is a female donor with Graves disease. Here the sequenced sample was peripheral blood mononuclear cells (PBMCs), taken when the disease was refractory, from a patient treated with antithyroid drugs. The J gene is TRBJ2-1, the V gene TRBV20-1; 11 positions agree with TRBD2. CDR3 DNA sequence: TGCAGTGCTAGAGAGCCTAGCGGGAGGCTCTCCTACAATGAGCAGTTCTTC. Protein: CSAREPSGRLSYNEQFF.